This TCR beta chain was observed in a study of cytomegalovirus exposure and HLA in healthy donors. Study-level findings and limits: Cytomegalovirus association was assigned to approximately 160 TCR beta chains.

Trimming shortened V by 2 bases and J by 7 bases, and 9 bases separated the two germline ends. CDR1 and CDR2 from the germline V gene are GTSNPN and SVGIG (reference sequence). The CDR3 consists of 12 residues. Worth noting for this clone: Antigen: not known.

Using immunoSEQ multiplex PCR, the repertoire was profiled, and TCRdb retains in-frame clones only, with some absent. The sample includes over 150,000 clones, around 96% of them seen just once. Sequencing was carried out using PBMCs. The receptor's source is a woman between 18 and 29 years old in good health and CMV-seronegative. The chain carries TRBV30 and TRBJ1-5, with unresolved D. In DNA, the CDR3 is TGTGCCTGGAGTCCGGGGAAGCAGCCCCAGCATTTT. Encoded protein: CAWSPGKQPQHF. Combining the CDR3 with reference TRBV30 and TRBJ1-5 gives the whole variable domain SQTIHQWPATLVQPVGSPLSLECTVEGTSNPNLYWYRQAAGRGLQLLFYSVGIGQISSEVPQNLSASRPQDRQFILSSKKLLLSDSGFYLCAWSPGKQPQHFGDGTRLSIL.